A single sample gave rise to the 5 T cell receptor beta chains below, sequenced in a study of T cells in Graves' hyperthyroidism and ophthalmopathy. TCR beta CDR3 regions were amplified from RNA. The study used the HTBI primer set for a first-round RT-PCR of the TCR CDR3. TCRdb re-derived calls from the multiplex PCR reads in MiXCR, one entry per CDR3 protein. The top ten hold approximately 10% of the sample, which has some 800,000 distinct CDR3 sequences, about 38% seen once. The source material was blood. Receptor source: a man between 18 and 29 years old with Graves' hyperthyroidism.

The chain carries TRBV6-1 and TRBJ1-3; TRBD1 matches 8 bases. V shed 3 bases and J 0 bases; nucleotides not matched to a gene: 7. Per germline, CDR1 MNHNS and CDR2 SASEGT. The CDR3 has 17 amino acids. DNA of the CDR3: TGTGCCAGCAGTGAGCCGCAGGGGGCCATCTCTGGAAACACCATATATTTT. Protein product: CASSEPQGAISGNTIYF.

In the case of this clonotype: Just one base apart from a much larger clone, this may be a read error. V is TRBV2 and J is TRBJ1-4; no clear D. Per the germline V gene, CDR1 is SNHLY and CDR2 is FYNNEI. The CDR3 covers 12 residues. CDR3 protein: CASYTLGEKLSF. CDR3 nucleotide sequence: TGTGCCAGCTATACCTTAGGTGAAAAACTGTCTTTT.

Many counts were recorded for this clonotype. This chain connects TRBV7-9 to TRBJ2-7, with a tentative D call TRBD2 (6 bases). Trimming took 6 bases from V and 2 from J, leaving 17 bases between them. CDR1 and CDR2 (germline): SEHNR, FQNEAQ (reference sequence). The CDR3 sequence is 15 residues long. The CDR3 DNA is TGTGCCAGCAGTCCTCTAGGCGCGGGAACCTACGAGCAGTACTTC. Residues: CASSPLGAGTYEQYF.

This clonotype appeared many times. The chain recombines TRBV29-1 with TRBJ1-2; the D gene is possibly TRBD1 (5 bases). The V end was cut by 2 bases, the J end by 6 bases, with 7 bases between. The CDR3 is made up of 11 amino acids. CDR1 is SQVTM and CDR2 is ANQGSEA in the germline V gene. The CDR3, as DNA: TGCAGCGTTGAATGGGGGGATGGCTACACCTTC. Its translation is CSVEWGDGYTF. Combining the CDR3 with reference TRBV29-1 and TRBJ1-2 gives the whole variable domain SAVISQKPSRDICQRGTSLTIQCQVDSQVTMMFWYRQQPGQSLTLIATANQGSEATYESGFVIDKFPISRPNLTFSTLTVSNMSPEDSSIYLCSVEWGDGYTFGSGTRLTVV.

This clonotype was seen a handful of times. The chain links TRBV7-9 to TRBJ1-6; D may be TRBD1 (6 bases). Germline loops: CDR1 SEHNR, CDR2 FQNEAQ (reference sequence). This CDR3 is built from 17 residues. The ends were cut back, 5 bases at V and 3 bases at J, with 17 bases in the middle. CDR3 protein: CASSPSGGNGYNSPLHF. For the CDR3, the DNA is TGTGCCAGCAGCCCCAGCGGGGGCAACGGCTATAATTCACCCCTCCACTTT.